Sequencing of this T cell receptor beta chain was carried out in a study of cytomegalovirus exposure and HLA in healthy donors. The study, taken as a whole, reports: There were some V segments, including TRBV6-2 and TRBV6-3, excluded as indistinguishable. Sequence variants that were highly shared formed a cluster that was likely a sequencing artifact.

The PCR ran on 60 Vbeta and 13 Jbeta primers. Sequencing used immunoSEQ multiplex PCR; TCRdb keeps in-frame clones, though not all of them. The data contain under 200,000 clones, 65% to 85% of them singletons. Notes on this clone: Its antigen remains unidentified.

This CDR3 is 12 amino acids long. V was trimmed by 0 bases and J by 5 bases, leaving 5 bases between them. Looked up from germline, CDR1 is ENHRY and CDR2 is SYGVKD. The chain combines TRBV10-3 with TRBJ2-7; no firm D call. What was sequenced was PBMCs. This TCR came from a man in his 60s in good health and CMV-seronegative. The CDR3, as DNA: TGTGCCATCAGTGAGTCGTTCGACGAGCAGTACTTC. It is translated as CAISESFDEQYF.